These 7 T cell receptor beta chains were sequenced from one sample in a study of CXCR3-negative and CXCR3-positive naive CD8 T cells. Overall study results and limits: Against CXCR3-negative naive cells, CXCR3-positive naive cells showed more hydrophobic TRB CDR3s.

No antigen is known for these receptors. UMI-labeled 5' RACE TRB cDNA libraries were prepared from the cells. TCRdb reanalyzed the 5' RACE reads, giving one entry per CDR3 protein sequence and no DNA. The table lists around 160,000 distinct CDR3 sequences. Sequenced: naive CXCR3+ CD8+ T cells from blood. Specified subset: CD45RO-CCR7+CD27+CD95- naive CD8+ T cells expressing CXCR3 (TNR3+). The receptors were sampled from a human donor in good health. Some clones in this sample may be carry-over from other donors' samples.

The V call is TRBV4-1, the J call TRBJ2-5; as DNA is missing, the TRBD2 call by TCRdb cannot be tested. Per the germline V gene, CDR1 is MGHRA and CDR2 is YSYEKL. There are 16 residues in the CDR3. Here the CDR3 reads CANRPSGGVNEETQYF.

The chain has TRBV7-6 and TRBJ1-1. The CDR3 is made up of 13 amino acids. From germline, CDR1 is SGHVS and CDR2 FNYEAQ. The CDR3: CASSYTENTEAFF.

The chain links TRBV13 to TRBJ1-2; no DNA is available, so the TRBD1 call from TCRdb remains unchecked. The germline CDR1 and CDR2 sequences are PRHDT and FYEKMQ (reference sequence). CDR3 length: 14 residues. The CDR3 spells CASSTTTVLGGYTF.

The J gene is TRBJ1-1, the V gene TRBV10-3. This CDR3 comprises 13 residues. CDR1 and CDR2 (germline): ENHRY, SYGVKD. Here the CDR3 reads CAISPSGGPEAFF.

The chain is built from TRBV25-1 and TRBJ1-2. The CDR3 sequence is 13 residues long. The germline gives CDR1 MGHDK, CDR2 SYGVNS. CDR3 loop: CASSFMEPDGYTF.

The chain is built from TRBV5-1 and TRBJ2-1; with no DNA, the TCRdb D assignment of TRBD2 cannot be verified. Germline V gene sequence: CDR1 SGHRS, CDR2 YFSETQ. The CDR3 runs 15 residues. CDR3 sequence: CASSLLAPTYNEQFF.

This chain connects TRBV24-1 to TRBJ2-1; TCRdb gives TRBD1 as the D gene, but with no DNA this cannot be confirmed. The CDR3 spans 15 residues. CDR1 KGHDR and CDR2 SFDVKD come from the germline V gene. CDR3 amino acids: CATSDGIGGNNEQFF.